This record looks at one TCR beta chain sequence and its context. Antigen specificity is unknown. The CDR3 spans 16 residues. V lost 5 bases, J lost 3 bases, and 9 bases stayed unmatched. Germline CDR1 SNHLY, CDR2 FYNNEI. From the reads, TCRdb called clonotypes with MiXCR, one entry per CDR3 protein. The table records about 180,000 distinct CDR3 sequences, roughly 15% of them present only once. This sample is drawn from a study of T cell repertoires in cytomegalovirus infection. Study-wide findings and caveats: Identification of carriers of CMV plus the relevant HLA was performed using cumulative public TCR beta family frequency. The ex vivo response was dominated by HLA-C-restricted CMV-specific TCR beta clonotypes.

The chain is built from TRBV2 and TRBJ2-3; 9 bases align to TRBD1. The sequenced sample consisted of CD8+ T cells from PBMCs. This receptor was taken from a human donor in good health (CMV status not recorded). Some clones in this sample may be carry-over from other donors' samples. DNA for the CDR3: TGTGCCAGCAGTTGGACAGGGGAATTACGAACAGATACGCAGTATTTT. Translating gives CASSWTGELRTDTQYF. Drawing the rest from reference TRBV2 and TRBJ2-3, the complete variable domain is EPEVTQTPSHQVTQMGQEVILRCVPISNHLYFYWYRQILGQKVEFLVSFYNNEISEKSEIFDDQFSVERPDGSNFTLKIRSTKLEDSAMYFCASSWTGELRTDTQYFGPGTRLTVL.